The 29 T cell receptor beta chains reported below all come from one sample, sequenced in a study of response to subunit inactivated influenza vaccine. TCRdb re-derived calls from the RT-PCR reads in MiXCR, one entry per CDR3 protein. The sample yields about 780,000 distinct CDR3 sequences, about 18% seen once. The starting material was PBMCs from blood, obtained 4 to 6 days after vaccination. The receptors were gathered from a man aged 45-65 years who received an inactivated influenza vaccine.

CDR3 sequence: CASSVSYNSYEQYF. CDR3 nucleotides: TGTGCCAGCAGCGTCTCGTACAACTCCTACGAGCAGTACTTC. The genes are TRBV6-1 and TRBJ2-7; D not resolved. Trimming removed 6 bases at V and 0 bases at J, with 12 bases between. This CDR3 is 14 amino acids long. CDR1 and CDR2 from the germline V gene are MNHNS and SASEGT.

This clonotype was seen repeatedly, ten times or more. CDR3 in DNA: TGTGCCAGCAGCGGACAGGTGGCGTACGAGCAGTACTTC. Protein: CASSGQVAYEQYF. The chain links TRBV12-3 or TRBV12-4 to TRBJ2-7; 7 bases line up with TRBD1. The V gene end was trimmed by 6 bases and the J gene end by 4 bases; junction bases not matched to a gene: 6. The CDR3 length is 13 residues.

The rearrangement joins TRBV28 to TRBJ2-1; 16 nucleotides match TRBD2. CDR1 and CDR2 (germline): MDHEN, SYDVKM. The CDR3 is 17 amino acids. V trimming: 7 bases; J trimming: 0 bases; junction bases outside the gene matches: 3. CDR3 loop: CASMGLAGGSSYNEQFF. The CDR3 DNA reads as TGTGCCAGCATGGGACTAGCGGGAGGGAGCTCCTACAATGAGCAGTTCTTC.

This clonotype has more than one count but fewer than ten. The rearrangement links TRBV10-3 to TRBJ1-3; D uncertain. Germline loops: CDR1 ENHRY, CDR2 SYGVKD. The CDR3 has 14 residues. The V end lost 6 bases, the J end lost 0 bases, and 9 bases lay between the germline ends. CDR3 nucleotide sequence: TGTGCCATCAGGGAAGAATCCTCTGGAAACACCATATATTTT. Amino acid sequence: CAIREESSGNTIYF.

The chain carries TRBV7-9 and TRBJ2-3; possibly TRBD1 for D (6 bases). In germline, CDR1 is SEHNR, CDR2 FQNEAQ (reference sequence). The CDR3 is 14 amino acids. Between the trimmed V and J ends, which lost 2 bases and 1 base, there was a span of 7 bases. The CDR3 region has the DNA TGTGCCAGCAGCTTACACAGGGGCACAGATACGCAGTATTTT. It encodes CASSLHRGTDTQYF.

The chain joins TRBV9 to TRBJ2-5; TRBD2 agrees at 10 bases. CDR3 length: 14 amino acids. The germline CDR1 and CDR2 sequences are SGDLS and YYNGEE. Germline trimming cut 3 bases from V and 5 bases from J; bases unmatched to any gene: 4. The CDR3 coding sequence is TGTGCCAGCAGCGCTAGCGGGAGTAGGGAGACCCAGTACTTC. Its translation is CASSASGSRETQYF.

This clonotype was detected only a few times. This chain connects TRBV5-5 to TRBJ2-7; TRBD2 matches 15 bases. The ends lost 6 bases at V and 2 bases at J; junction bases unmatched: 9. Germline V CDR1 and CDR2: SGHKS, YYEKEE (reference sequence). The CDR3 totals 17 residues. The CDR3 loop is CASIPGLAGGRTYEQYF. CDR3 sequence (DNA): TGTGCCAGCATCCCGGGACTAGCGGGAGGACGAACCTACGAGCAGTACTTC.

V gene TRBV11-2 combines with J gene TRBJ1-2, with 8 bases that match TRBD1. V gave up 1 base and J gave up 2 bases; unmatched junction bases: 9. Germline CDR1 and CDR2: SGHAT and FQNNGV. The length of the CDR3 is 17 residues. The CDR3 region has the DNA TGTGCCAGCAGCTTAGGTGATACAGGGGGATCAAACTATGGCTACACCTTC. This codes for CASSLGDTGGSNYGYTF. Together with reference TRBV11-2 and TRBJ1-2, the CDR3 gives the full variable domain: EAGVAQSPRYKIIEKRQSVAFWCNPISGHATLYWYQQILGQGPKLLIQFQNNGVVDDSQLPKDRFSAERLKGVDSTLKIQPAKLEDSAVYLCASSLGDTGGSNYGYTFGSGTRLTVV.

This clonotype has a handful of counts. The chain has TRBV7-6 and TRBJ2-5, with D possibly matching TRBD1 (7 bases). CDR3 length: 17 amino acids. V was shortened by 3 bases and J by 5 bases, with 22 bases between the two germline ends. Germline V gene sequence: CDR1 SGHVS, CDR2 FNYEAQ. CDR3 protein: CASSFGGLVTGRETQYF. The CDR3 region has the DNA TGTGCCAGCAGCTTCGGAGGGTTGGTGACAGGGAGGGAGACCCAGTACTTC.

J is TRBJ2-7 and V is TRBV20-1; D remains ambiguous. V was pared by 1 base and J by 3 bases, with 19 bases between. Germline assignment: CDR1 DFQATT and CDR2 SNEGSKA (reference sequence). The CDR3 consists of 16 residues. In DNA form, the CDR3 reads TGCAGTGCTAGAGCTGTCGATTTGGTGCAAGTCTACGAGCAGTACTTC. Translating gives CSARAVDLVQVYEQYF.

The chain carries TRBV4-2 and TRBJ2-2, with no clear D. The CDR3 spans 15 residues. Germline CDR1 LGHNA, CDR2 YNFKEQ. Trimming left V 1 base short and J 6 bases short, with 12 bases between. The CDR3, as DNA: TGTGCCAGCAGCCAAGTCGTCCGCTTGGCCGGGGAGCTGTTTTTT. Its translation: CASSQVVRLAGELFF.

This clonotype appeared many times. The chain employs TRBV5-1 and TRBJ2-1, with 8 positions matching TRBD2. The J segment lost 13 bases and the V segment lost 0 bases, leaving 6 bases of the junction unmatched. CDR1 is SGHRS and CDR2 is YFSETQ in the germline V gene. This CDR3 has 13 amino acids. CDR3 in DNA: TGCGCCAGCAGCTTGGACACTAGCGGCAGCCAGTTCTTC. Translating it yields CASSLDTSGSQFF.

In this sample, this clonotype turned up a few times. The rearrangement uses TRBV20-1 and TRBJ2-1, with TRBD2 as a possible D gene (6 bases). There are 14 residues in the CDR3. V gave up 4 bases and J gave up 3 bases, with 13 bases separating them. Germline loops: CDR1 DFQATT, CDR2 SNEGSKA (reference sequence). Written as DNA, the CDR3 is TGCAGTGCTATTGCCGGGACTGGCTACAATGAGCAGTTCTTC. Translation: CSAIAGTGYNEQFF.

V and J are TRBV14 and TRBJ2-7; 9 nucleotides agree with TRBD2. The V gene's germline CDR1 is SGHDN and CDR2 FVKESK. Losses at the gene ends were 1 base for V and 6 bases for J; bases not matched to a gene: 7. This CDR3 is built from 15 residues. The CDR3 region is CASSQVASGRLEQYF. The CDR3 DNA follows: TGTGCCAGCAGCCAAGTAGCCAGCGGGAGGCTCGAGCAGTACTTC.

This clonotype was counted ten times or more. The chain carries TRBV10-3 and TRBJ2-3; 8 bases are a match to TRBD1. V shed 5 bases, J shed 3 bases, and the junction held 7 bases outside the gene matches. The germline gives CDR1 ENHRY, CDR2 SYGVKD. There are 15 residues in the CDR3. The CDR3 coding sequence is TGTGCCATCAGTTTGACAGGGGATTGGACAGATACGCAGTATTTT. Translated, it gives CAISLTGDWTDTQYF.

The table lists this clonotype with a few counts. The V gene is TRBV4-3, the J gene TRBJ2-1, with 8 bases aligning to TRBD1. This CDR3 has 14 residues. Germline trimming cut 1 base from V and 7 bases from J; bases unmatched to any gene: 3. CDR1 is LGHNA, CDR2 YSLEER, per germline. The CDR3 loop is CASSQGTGMNEQFF. Here the CDR3 DNA reads TGCGCCAGCAGCCAAGGGACAGGGATGAATGAGCAGTTCTTC.

V is TRBV28 and J is TRBJ1-1, with D perhaps TRBD1 (6 bases). The V gene's germline CDR1 is MDHEN and CDR2 SYDVKM. The V and J ends lost 2 bases and 2 bases respectively, with 9 bases between them. The CDR3 loop spans 14 amino acids. The CDR3 is CASSLPGENTEAFF. The CDR3 DNA reads as TGTGCCAGCAGTTTACCAGGGGAAAACACTGAAGCTTTCTTT.

The CDR3 reads CASSSGGTRFF. CDR3 DNA: TGTGCCAGCAGTAGCGGGGGTACACGATTCTTC. The genes are TRBV2 and TRBJ2-1; 8 bases agree with TRBD2. CDR1 SNHLY and CDR2 FYNNEI come from the germline V gene. V lost 5 bases and J lost 16; bases outside the gene matches: 7. The CDR3 covers 11 residues.

This clonotype was observed a handful of times. This chain connects TRBV4-1 to TRBJ1-2; D remains ambiguous. The CDR3 spans 15 residues. Trimming cost V 4 bases and J 4 bases, with 16 bases left between them. Per the germline V gene, CDR1 is MGHRA and CDR2 is YSYEKL. In nucleotides, the CDR3 is TGCGCCAGCAGCCCGTCTTTAGGCGTGGGCTATGGCTACACCTTC. Amino acids: CASSPSLGVGYGYTF.

The rearrangement links TRBV7-2 to TRBJ2-1; the match to TRBD1 covers 10 bases. J was trimmed by 9 bases and V by 2 bases; bases with no gene match: 4. The CDR3 totals 14 residues. Germline CDR1 is SGHTA and CDR2 is FQGNSA. CDR3: CASSLRDRGVEQFF. The CDR3 nucleotides are TGTGCCAGCAGCTTAAGGGACAGGGGAGTTGAGCAGTTCTTC.

The chain uses TRBV7-6 and TRBJ2-1; 12 bases are shared with TRBD2. J gave up 9 bases and V 5 bases, and 5 bases lay outside the gene matches. Germline assignment: CDR1 SGHVS and CDR2 FNYEAQ. The CDR3 runs to 14 residues. Here the CDR3 reads CASSPRLAGAEQFF. In nucleotides, the CDR3 is TGTGCCAGCAGCCCTCGACTAGCGGGAGCTGAGCAGTTCTTC.

V and J are TRBV12-3 or TRBV12-4 and TRBJ1-1, with D tentatively TRBD1 (6 bases). Trimming pared 3 bases from V and 5 bases from J, leaving 13 bases between. The CDR3 sequence is 14 residues long. The CDR3 loop reads CASSFQGLRTEAFF. DNA of the CDR3: TGTGCCAGCAGTTTCCAGGGGTTAAGGACTGAAGCTTTCTTT.

This clonotype was observed a few times. The chain links TRBV28 to TRBJ2-5; D unresolved. This CDR3 region has 14 residues. V shed 5 bases and J shed 1 base, with 11 bases lying between them. CDR1 is MDHEN, CDR2 SYDVKM, per germline. The CDR3 nucleotides are TGTGCCAGCAGTCGGCTGATTGGCCAAGAGACCCAGTACTTC. This encodes CASSRLIGQETQYF.

This rearrangement joins TRBV24-1 to TRBJ2-2; the match to TRBD1 covers 9 bases. Unmatched junction bases numbered 2, after V lost 10 bases and J lost 12 bases. In germline, CDR1 is KGHDR, CDR2 SFDVKD. The CDR3 length is 10 residues. The CDR3 spells CATGTGKLFF. The CDR3 region has the DNA TGTGCCACAGGGACAGGGAAGCTGTTTTTT.

This clonotype was counted a few times. The gene calls are TRBV5-1 and TRBJ1-2; D is unclear. The V and J ends lost 1 base and 0 bases respectively, with 4 bases between them. Germline CDR1 SGHRS, CDR2 YFSETQ. The length of the CDR3 is 13 residues. The CDR3 here is CASSLSSNYGYTF. In nucleotides, the CDR3 is TGCGCCAGCAGCTTGTCTTCTAACTATGGCTACACCTTC.

Remarks on this clonotype: This may arise from a read error, as a much more abundant clone is one base away. V gene TRBV20-1 combines with J gene TRBJ2-3; no definite D call. This CDR3 has 11 amino acids. CDR1 and CDR2 from the germline V gene are DFQATT and SNEGSKA (reference sequence). V shed 6 bases and J shed 6 bases, with 10 bases lying between them. CDR3 sequence reads: CSAKYFDTQYF. The CDR3 DNA reads TGCAGTGCCAAGTACTTTGATACGCAGTATTTT.

This clonotype has only a few counts. J is TRBJ2-2 and V is TRBV5-1; tentatively, D is TRBD1 (6 bases). Looked up from germline, CDR1 is SGHRS and CDR2 is YFSETQ. The V end lost 2 bases, the J end lost 0 bases, and 14 bases lay between the germline ends. CDR3 length equals 17 residues. In DNA form, the CDR3 reads TGCGCCAGCAGCTTTAATCCCGGACAGACGAACACCGGGGAGCTGTTTTTT. Translation: CASSFNPGQTNTGELFF. Variable domain in full (rest from reference TRBV5-1 and TRBJ2-2): KAGVTQTPRYLIKTRGQQVTLSCSPISGHRSVSWYQQTPGQGLQFLFEYFSETQRNKGNFPGRFSGRQFSNSRSEMNVSTLELGDSALYLCASSFNPGQTNTGELFFGEGSRLTVL.

This clonotype was recorded many times. The chain is built from TRBV9 and TRBJ2-7; 8 nucleotides match TRBD1. Per germline, CDR1 SGDLS and CDR2 YYNGEE. The CDR3 contains 15 residues. Germline trimming cut 3 bases from V and 3 bases from J; bases unmatched to any gene: 8. The CDR3 spells CASSEGDRRIYEQYF. CDR3 sequence (DNA): TGTGCCAGCAGCGAGGGGGACAGGAGAATCTACGAGCAGTACTTC. The whole variable domain, filled in from reference TRBV9 and TRBJ2-7, reads DSGVTQTPKHLITATGQRVTLRCSPRSGDLSVYWYQQSLDQGLQFLIQYYNGEERAKGNILERFSAQQFPDLHSELNLSSLELGDSALYFCASSEGDRRIYEQYFGPGTRLTVT.

The V gene is TRBV11-2, the J gene TRBJ2-1; no clear D. Trimming cost V 3 bases and J 0 bases, with 9 bases left between them. The CDR3 extends over 15 amino acids. Germline V gives CDR1 SGHAT, CDR2 FQNNGV. CDR3 in DNA: TGTGCCAGCAGCTTCCCCGACACCTCCTACAATGAGCAGTTCTTC. Its protein product is CASSFPDTSYNEQFF.